Listed here are 28 T cell receptor beta chains from one sample, sequenced in a study of T cells after yellow fever vaccination. TCRdb ran MiXCR on the 5' RACE reads and lists one entry per CDR3 protein. The profile shows under 700,000 distinct CDR3 sequences, about a sixth of them singletons. Sequenced material: PBMCs, taken roughly 5 days after the first yellow fever vaccination. All receptors derive from a young man who received the YFV17D yellow fever vaccine.

J is TRBJ1-2 and V is TRBV9; D possibly corresponds to TRBD1 (5 bases). CDR3 length: 15 residues. Per germline, CDR1 SGDLS and CDR2 YYNGEE. Trimming stripped 0 bases from V and 3 bases from J, with 12 bases between. The CDR3 loop is CASSVGGGADYGYTF. Written as DNA, the CDR3 is TGTGCCAGCAGCGTAGGCGGAGGGGCGGACTATGGCTACACCTTC. The full variable domain, completed using reference TRBV9 and TRBJ1-2, is DSGVTQTPKHLITATGQRVTLRCSPRSGDLSVYWYQQSLDQGLQFLIQYYNGEERAKGNILERFSAQQFPDLHSELNLSSLELGDSALYFCASSVGGGADYGYTFGSGTRLTVV.

This clonotype appeared once. The chain employs TRBV12-3 or TRBV12-4 and TRBJ1-4; perhaps TRBD1 as D (6 bases). V dropped 5 bases and J dropped 7 bases, with 17 bases sitting between them. This CDR3 has 15 residues. CDR3 DNA sequence: TGTGCCAGCAGTCCCGGACAGTTCGGAGGTGAAAAACTGTTTTTT. It translates to CASSPGQFGGEKLFF.

V usage is TRBV7-9 and J usage is TRBJ1-4; perhaps TRBD1 as D (6 bases). This CDR3 is built from 16 residues. Germline V gene sequence: CDR1 SEHNR, CDR2 FQNEAQ (reference sequence). V was shortened by 4 bases and J by 2 bases, with 14 bases between the two germline ends. In DNA, the CDR3 is TGTGCCAGCAGCTCAGGGGCCAGTGTTACTAATGAAAAACTGTTTTTT. Its translation: CASSSGASVTNEKLFF. The variable domain in full, completed from reference TRBV7-9 and TRBJ1-4, reads DTGVSQNPRHKITKRGQNVTFRCDPISEHNRLYWYRQTLGQGPEFLTYFQNEAQLEKSRLLSDRFSAERPKGSFSTLEIQRTEQGDSAMYLCASSSGASVTNEKLFFGSGTQLSVL.

The genes are TRBV10-3 and TRBJ1-1; D remains ambiguous. V was shortened by 3 bases and J by 1 base, with 6 bases between the two germline ends. Germline V gene lookup returns CDR1 ENHRY and CDR2 SYGVKD. The CDR3 runs 13 residues. The CDR3 protein is CAISDHPNTEAFF. DNA for the CDR3: TGTGCCATCAGTGACCACCCGAACACTGAAGCTTTCTTT.

The chain couples TRBV9 to TRBJ2-7, with 8 bases aligning to TRBD2. The CDR3 is 16 amino acids. CDR1 and CDR2 from the germline V gene are SGDLS and YYNGEE. The V gene end was trimmed by 4 bases and the J gene end by 3 bases; junction bases not matched to a gene: 12. The CDR3 spells CASSLSGGATFYEQYF. As DNA, the CDR3 is TGTGCCAGCAGCCTCTCGGGGGGGGCTACTTTCTACGAGCAGTACTTC.

The chain links TRBV2 to TRBJ2-7, with a tentative D call TRBD2 (6 bases). Per the germline V gene, CDR1 is SNHLY and CDR2 is FYNNEI. CDR3 length: 13 amino acids. V was cut by 6 bases and J by 4 bases, with 13 bases left in between. The CDR3 coding sequence is TGTGCCAGCAGCGGGAGACAGCTATACGAGCAGTACGTC. As protein: CASSGRQLYEQYV.

The V gene is TRBV5-1, the J gene TRBJ2-5, with D perhaps matching TRBD1 (7 bases). This CDR3 has 16 residues. The germline V and J ends were trimmed by 6 bases and 1 base, with 19 bases remaining between them. Germline values: CDR1 SGHRS, CDR2 YFSETQ. The CDR3 region is CASTRGDSAFQETQYF. CDR3 DNA: TGCGCCAGCACCCGCGGGGACAGCGCATTCCAAGAGACCCAGTACTTC. The full variable domain, in which reference TRBV5-1 and TRBJ2-5 provide the parts outside the CDR3, is KAGVTQTPRYLIKTRGQQVTLSCSPISGHRSVSWYQQTPGQGLQFLFEYFSETQRNKGNFPGRFSGRQFSNSRSEMNVSTLELGDSALYLCASTRGDSAFQETQYFGPGTRLLVL.

The chain is built from TRBV23-1 and TRBJ2-7; possibly TRBD1 or TRBD2 for D (5 bases each). TRBV23-1 has ORF status, its function being uncertain. The V and J ends lost 4 bases and 2 bases respectively, with 24 bases between them. The CDR3 is made up of 18 amino acids. CDR3 nucleotide sequence: TGCGCCAGCAGTCTCGAATCGTGGTGCAGGGCCGGGGCCTACGAGCAGTACTTC. Residues: CASSLESWCRAGAYEQYF.

The chain joins TRBV16 to TRBJ2-1; 13 positions agree with TRBD2. Germline CDR1 KGHSY, CDR2 FQNENV. Trimming took 3 bases from V and 2 from J; bases not matched to a gene: 4. There are 17 residues in the CDR3. CDR3 nucleotide sequence: TGTGCCAGCAGCCAGGGGACTAGCGGGGATCCCTACAATGAGCAGTTCTTC. Its translation: CASSQGTSGDPYNEQFF.

The chain joins TRBV6-1 to TRBJ1-3, with 9 bases identical to TRBD1. Trimming removed 6 bases from V and 1 base from J; junction bases left unmatched: 1. The CDR3 spans 14 residues. Per the germline V gene, CDR1 is MNHNS and CDR2 is SASEGT. CDR3 protein: CASRDRGSGNTIYF. The CDR3 DNA is TGTGCCAGCAGGGACAGGGGTTCTGGAAACACCATATATTTT.

In this sample, this clonotype turned up a few times. The rearrangement joins TRBV4-1 to TRBJ2-7, with 7 bases identical to TRBD1. The germline CDR1 and CDR2 sequences are MGHRA and YSYEKL. The CDR3 extends over 15 amino acids. The junction had 10 bases not matched to a gene; V was cut back by 1 base and J by 7 bases. The CDR3 region is CASSQVGRGSVEQYF. CDR3 sequence (DNA): TGCGCCAGCAGCCAAGTTGGCAGGGGGTCTGTTGAGCAGTACTTC.

In this sample, this clonotype turned up many times. This rearrangement joins TRBV27 to TRBJ2-5; maybe TRBD1 (5 bases). V lost 8 bases to trimming and J lost 4 bases, with 11 bases between them. CDR1 and CDR2 (germline): MNHEY, SMNVEV (reference sequence). The length of the CDR3 is 12 residues. The CDR3 loop reads CASQGVGETQYF. The CDR3 DNA is TGTGCCAGCCAAGGGGTAGGAGAGACCCAGTACTTC.

This clonotype was counted between two and nine times. The rearrangement uses TRBV2 and TRBJ2-1, with 11 positions matching TRBD2. CDR3 size: 14 residues. Trimming removed 4 bases from V and 7 bases from J; junction bases left unmatched: 3. CDR1 is SNHLY and CDR2 is FYNNEI in the germline V gene. CDR3 in amino acids: CASSVAGGQNEQFF. In DNA form, the CDR3 reads TGTGCCAGCAGTGTAGCGGGGGGGCAAAATGAGCAGTTCTTC.

The rearrangement links TRBV5-1 to TRBJ2-5, with D possibly matching TRBD2 (5 bases). V was clipped by 3 bases and J by 10 bases, with 10 bases between them. Germline CDR1 reads SGHRS; CDR2 reads YFSETQ. The CDR3 has 11 amino acids. The CDR3 DNA sequence: TGCGCCAGCAGCTCTAGACTAATCCAGTACTTC. Encoded protein: CASSSRLIQYF.

This clonotype was observed many times. The rearrangement links TRBV7-2 to TRBJ2-5; D gene unclear. Trimming pared 2 bases from V and 2 bases from J, leaving 12 bases between. Germline lookup yields CDR1 SGHTA and CDR2 FQGNSA. The CDR3 has 15 amino acids. The CDR3 bases are TGTGCCAGCAGCTTAATCTCAGACCAACAAGAGACCCAGTACTTC. Its translation: CASSLISDQQETQYF. The whole variable domain, remainder taken from reference TRBV7-2 and TRBJ2-5, is GAGVSQSPSNKVTEKGKDVELRCDPISGHTALYWYRQSLGQGLEFLIYFQGNSAPDKSGLPSDRFSAERTGGSVSTLTIQRTQQEDSAVYLCASSLISDQQETQYFGPGTRLLVL.

This clonotype appeared a few times. The CDR3 DNA reads TGTGCCAGCAGCTTTACAGGGGGCGGGTATAGCAATCAGCCCCAGCATTTT. Protein product: CASSFTGGGYSNQPQHF. The chain has TRBV5-5 and TRBJ1-5; TRBD1 matches 9 bases. This CDR3 has 17 residues. Germline CDR1 is SGHKS and CDR2 is YYEKEE (reference sequence). V was clipped by 2 bases and J by 0 bases; unmatched bases: 6.

This clonotype was seen many times. J is TRBJ1-4 and V is TRBV7-9, with TRBD1 matching 12 bases. Unmatched junction bases numbered 4, after V lost 3 bases and J lost 8 bases. There are 15 residues in the CDR3. CDR1 and CDR2 from the germline V gene are SEHNR and FQNEAQ (reference sequence). The CDR3 sequence: CASSFPGTGGEKLFF. The CDR3 nucleotides are TGTGCCAGCAGCTTTCCCGGGACAGGGGGCGAAAAACTGTTTTTT.

This clonotype was seen a few times. The chain combines TRBV6-2 or TRBV6-3 with TRBJ1-6; D is ambiguous. With 4 bases removed from V and 9 bases from J, the gap between germline ends came to 19 bases. The germline gives CDR1 MNHEY, CDR2 SVGEGT. The CDR3 spans 16 residues. The CDR3: CASSSRVYLRRSPLHF. The CDR3 DNA is TGTGCCAGCAGTTCCCGAGTATACCTCCGACGTTCACCCCTCCACTTT.

The V and J genes are TRBV11-2 and TRBJ2-3; a possible D gene is TRBD2 (6 bases). Germline V gives CDR1 SGHAT, CDR2 FQNNGV. The CDR3 sequence is 19 residues long. Trimming cost V 2 bases and J 1 base, with 22 bases left between them. CDR3 sequence: CASSLFGGNRQYGTDTQYF. The CDR3 nucleotides are TGTGCCAGCAGCTTATTTGGGGGGAATAGGCAGTATGGCACAGATACGCAGTATTTT.

In its sample, this clonotype was seen a few times. The chain combines TRBV12-5 with TRBJ1-6; 8 nucleotides align to TRBD1. Germline V gives CDR1 LGHNT, CDR2 FRNRAP. This CDR3 contains 14 residues. Trimming cost V 5 bases and J 10 bases; bases outside gene matches: 7. CDR3 amino acids: CASGLGQGGSPLHF. CDR3 bases: TGTGCTAGTGGTCTCGGACAGGGTGGCTCACCCCTCCACTTT.

This clonotype was observed a handful of times. The gene calls are TRBV24-1 and TRBJ2-3; 8 positions agree with TRBD2. This CDR3 spans 15 amino acids. The ends lost 1 base at V and 1 base at J; junction bases unmatched: 0. CDR1 and CDR2 (germline): KGHDR, SFDVKD. The CDR3 DNA follows: TGTGCCACCAGTGATTTCGGGGGGGGCACAGATACGCAGTATTTT. Its protein is CATSDFGGGTDTQYF.

The chain is built from TRBV7-3 and TRBJ2-2; perhaps TRBD1 as D (5 bases). Trimming took 2 bases from V and 5 from J, leaving 15 bases between them. There are 16 residues in the CDR3. CDR1 is SGHTA, CDR2 FQGTGA, per germline. The DNA of the CDR3 is TGTGCCAGCAGCTTAGGGGCCCTACCGGATACCGGGGAGCTGTTTTTT. Amino acids: CASSLGALPDTGELFF.

This clonotype was seen more than once but under ten times. The gene calls are TRBV9 and TRBJ2-2, with TRBD2 as a possible D gene (6 bases). This CDR3 has 14 amino acids. Trimming took 4 bases from V and 7 from J, leaving 14 bases between them. CDR1 and CDR2 (germline): SGDLS, YYNGEE. CDR3 in amino acids: CASSNVPRGGELFF. CDR3 coding DNA: TGTGCCAGCAGCAATGTCCCGCGGGGCGGGGAGCTGTTTTTT.

The sample holds a few counts of this clonotype. CDR3 nucleotides: TGCGCCAGCAGCCAATACACAGGGAGAGGGGCCGGGGAGCTGTTTTTT. Translating gives CASSQYTGRGAGELFF. The chain is built from TRBV4-3 and TRBJ2-2, with a possible D match to TRBD1 (6 bases). V lost 2 bases and J lost 6, with 16 bases in between. The germline V gene has CDR1 LGHNA and CDR2 YSLEER. The length of the CDR3 is 16 residues.

This clonotype was recorded a few times. The chain joins TRBV24-1 to TRBJ2-2; D may correspond to TRBD1 or TRBD2 (5 bases each). The CDR3 consists of 15 residues. Germline CDR1 KGHDR, CDR2 SFDVKD. V was shortened by 3 bases and J by 6 bases, with 13 bases between the two germline ends. CDR3 sequence reads: CATSDGGGASGELFF. DNA of the CDR3: TGTGCCACCAGTGATGGGGGTGGCGCGTCCGGGGAGCTGTTTTTT.

The rearrangement joins TRBV29-1 to TRBJ2-4; 10 bases align to TRBD1. This CDR3 has 13 residues. Per the germline V gene, CDR1 is SQVTM and CDR2 is ANQGSEA. Trimming at V came to 7 bases and at J to 8 bases, leaving 8 bases not matched to a gene. The CDR3 sequence is CSGSTGGWDIQYF. CDR3 coding DNA: TGCAGCGGGTCGACAGGGGGCTGGGACATTCAGTACTTC.

The sample holds a few counts of this clonotype. V is TRBV29-1 and J is TRBJ2-3; 14 nucleotides align to TRBD2. This CDR3 comprises 15 residues. V lost 6 bases to trimming and J lost 3 bases; unmatched junction nucleotides: 5. The germline V gene has CDR1 SQVTM and CDR2 ANQGSEA. CDR3 sequence reads: CSVGGTSGGTDTQYF. CDR3 DNA sequence: TGCAGCGTCGGAGGGACTAGCGGGGGAACAGATACGCAGTATTTT.

This clonotype was counted between two and nine times. This chain joins TRBV12-3 or TRBV12-4 and TRBJ2-7; TRBD1 matches 8 bases. V lost 5 bases to trimming and J lost 6 bases; unmatched junction nucleotides: 12. There are 15 residues in the CDR3. The CDR3: CASSPPGTGGREQYF. The CDR3, as DNA: TGTGCCAGCAGTCCCCCCGGGACAGGAGGCCGCGAGCAGTACTTC.